This T cell receptor beta chain originates from a study of blood T cell repertoires in COVID-19. Looking at the study overall: From the United States, Italy and Spain came samples of acute and convalescent COVID-19.

Germline-derived CDR1 and CDR2 are SGHDT and YYEEEE. The CDR3 extends over 17 amino acids. The J segment lost 4 bases and the V segment lost 2 bases, leaving 11 bases of the junction unmatched. Clinical histories supplied by participants themselves formed the basis of cohort assignment. Cohort 3 recovered donors had two negative PCRs, clearance, or symptom resolution. TCRdb's copy holds only in-frame clones and misses some; the assay was immunoSEQ multiplex PCR. This table has roughly 280,000 clones, around 91% appearing once. The chain joins TRBV5-6 to TRBJ2-5, with 10 bases identical to TRBD2. Sequenced material: PBMCs or T cells enriched from blood (not recorded which). The source of this sequence is a woman aged 18-35 years who had recovered from COVID-19. The CDR3 is CASSFVLAGNYLETQYF. The CDR3 coding sequence is TGTGCCAGCAGCTTTGTACTAGCGGGGAACTACTTAGAGACCCAGTACTTC.